This T cell receptor beta chain was sequenced for a study of blood T cell repertoires in COVID-19. Study-level background: Acute-phase and convalescent COVID-19 samples originated in the United States, Italy and Spain. T cells, B-cell-depleted T cells, or PBMCs provided the cDNA or gDNA that served as material.

CDR1 and CDR2 (germline): SGHRS, YFSETQ. V lost 4 bases and J 4 bases, leaving 17 bases between the germline ends. This CDR3 contains 15 residues. In the original workflow: Reference gene primers were amplified, and this amplification served to estimate nucleated cell counts. Some clones are missing from TCRdb's copy, which holds only in-frame ones; the method was immunoSEQ multiplex PCR. V, J and clone size are taken as reported in that table, and D and trimming were inferred from the DNA itself. The sample contains some 120,000 clones, around 89% of which appear only once. V and J are TRBV5-1 and TRBJ2-5, with D perhaps TRBD1 (5 bases). This clonotype was obtained from a human donor in a cohort sampled during active COVID-19. Sequenced sample: peripheral blood. The CDR3 nucleotides read TGCGCCAGCAGCCGACCTACAGGCCTCGGAGAGACCCAGTACTTC. Its translation: CASSRPTGLGETQYF.